This is a list of T cell receptor beta chains from one sample in a study of shared clonotypes between healthy human individuals. Data came from immunoSEQ multiplex PCR; TCRdb stores just in-frame clones and leaves some out. This table holds 2 million to 2.5 million clones, more than 85% found once. Sequences were obtained from naive CD4+ T cells from PBMCs. These receptors all come from a man between 18 and 29 years old in good health. Some clones in this sample may be carry-over from other donors' samples. CDR3s include the opening cysteine and the closing phenylalanine or tryptophan. A D gene is named only where the DNA matches it firmly. Where a row states a size, it is once, few, many or the class of an expanded clone; other rows omit it.

TRBV28	TRBJ2-7	-	few	TGTGCCAGCAGTTTGTACGGGGCGCAAAACGAGCAGTACTTC	CASSLYGAQNEQYF
TRBV2	TRBJ1-1	-	-	TGTGCCAGCAGTGAGAGGGGGGCTTGGGGCACTGAAGCTTTCTTT	CASSERGAWGTEAFF
TRBV6-5	TRBJ2-3	TRBD2	-	TGTGCCAGCAGATTAGCGGGAGGGCTCACAGATACGCAGTATTTT	CASRLAGGLTDTQYF
TRBV28	TRBJ2-7	-	-	TGTGCCAGCAGTTTAAACCCGCTAGCGCAGGCCGAGCAGTACTTC	CASSLNPLAQAEQYF
TRBV5-1	TRBJ1-4	TRBD1	-	TGCGCCAGCAGCTTGGAGGGACAGGGACTCGAAAAACTGTTTTTT	CASSLEGQGLEKLFF
TRBV7-9	TRBJ2-3	TRBD2	-	TGTGCCAGCAGCTTAGACCTAGCGGGGTGGGATACGCAGTATTTT	CASSLDLAGWDTQYF
TRBV11-2	TRBJ1-2	-	-	TGTGCCAGCAGCTTAGGACCAGGCTATGGCTACACCTTC	CASSLGPGYGYTF
TRBV9	TRBJ1-5	-	few	TGTGCCAGCAGCGTAGAGGGCAGGGACAATCAGCCCCAGCATTTT	CASSVEGRDNQPQHF
TRBV7-9	TRBJ2-6	-	-	TGTGCCAGCAGCATAGGGGGAGGGGCCAACGTCCTGACTTTC	CASSIGGGANVLTF
TRBV28	TRBJ2-7	-	-	TGTGCCAGCAGTATAACCGACTACGAGCAGTACTTC	CASSITDYEQYF
TRBV7-3	TRBJ2-6	TRBD1	once	TGTGCCAGCAGCTTGACAGGGGGCTCTGGGGCCAACGTCCTGACTTTC	CASSLTGGSGANVLTF
TRBV4-1	TRBJ2-3	-	-	TGCGCCAGCAGCCGGTGGGGCGGAAGCGGAGATACGCAGTATTTT	CASSRWGGSGDTQYF
TRBV7-2	TRBJ2-7	TRBD2	-	TGTGCCAGCAGTTCACAAGCCGGAACTAGCGGCTACGAGCAGTACTTC	CASSSQAGTSGYEQYF
TRBV5-6	TRBJ2-1	TRBD1	-	TGTGCCAGCAGTTACGACAGGGGGCGCACCCACAATGAGCAGTTCTTC	CASSYDRGRTHNEQFF
TRBV5-6	TRBJ1-1	-	-	TGTGCCAGCAGCTTGGCTCCAGGGAACACTGAAGCTTTCTTT	CASSLAPGNTEAFF
TRBV5-4	TRBJ1-4	-	once	TGTGCCAGCATCACCCCCGTTAATGAAAAACTGTTTTTT	CASITPVNEKLFF
TRBV10-2	TRBJ2-1	-	-	TGCGCCAGCAGTGAGTCGAACAATGAGCAGTTCTTC	CASSESNNEQFF
TRBV19	TRBJ2-1	TRBD1	-	TGTGCCAGTAGTCCGGGACAGGGTAGAATAGGGTCCTACAATGAGCAGTTCTTC	CASSPGQGRIGSYNEQFF
TRBV6-5	TRBJ2-3	-	-	TGTGCCAGCAGTTACTCAGGGACCCGCACAGATACGCAGTATTTT	CASSYSGTRTDTQYF
TRBV4-2	TRBJ2-4	TRBD1	-	TGTGCCAGCAGCCAAGAGGGACAGGGTGTAGGGTTC	CASSQEGQGVGF
TRBV4-2	TRBJ2-3	TRBD2	-	TGTGCCAGCAGCCAACCAGGACTAGCGGGAGCCAGCACAGATACGCAGTATTTT	CASSQPGLAGASTDTQYF
TRBV21-1	TRBJ1-2	-	-	TGTGCCAGCAGCCCATACGACGACAGGGGTGGGAACGGCTACACCTTC	CASSPYDDRGGNGYTF
TRBV4-2	TRBJ2-1	-	-	TGTGCCAGCAGCCAAGATGGGCAGGCCTACAATGAGCAGTTCTTC	CASSQDGQAYNEQFF
TRBV28	TRBJ2-7	TRBD2	-	TGTGCCAGCAGCCCGGGGGGTAGTTACGAGCAGTACTTC	CASSPGGSYEQYF
TRBV11-2	TRBJ1-1	-	-	TGTGCCAGCAGCGTATACTCGGACACTGAAGCTTTCTTT	CASSVYSDTEAFF
TRBV28	TRBJ1-4	-	-	TGTGCCAGCAGTCCCAGGACCCCGGCGAATGAAAAACTGTTTTTT	CASSPRTPANEKLFF
TRBV28	TRBJ2-7	TRBD1	-	TGTGCCCACGCCCCGTCTGTGGGACAGGGGGTCCACGAGCAGTACTTC	CAHAPSVGQGVHEQYF
TRBV7-3	TRBJ1-1	-	-	TGTGCCAGCAGCTACCAGCTAAACACTGAAGCTTTCTTT	CASSYQLNTEAFF
TRBV6-1	TRBJ1-5	-	once	TGTGCCAGCAGGGACAGCCTCGGATCGAGGGGAGCCCAGCATTTT	CASRDSLGSRGAQHF
TRBV30	TRBJ1-6	-	-	TGTGCCTGGAGTGTACGTAGCGCGGGGAAGGGTTCACCCCTCCACTTT	CAWSVRSAGKGSPLHF
TRBV7-3	TRBJ2-4	TRBD2	-	TGTGCCAGCAGCCACAGTCAAAGGACTAGCGGGCTAGCCAAAAACATTCAGTACTTC	CASSHSQRTSGLAKNIQYF
TRBV5-1	TRBJ1-2	-	-	TGCGCCAGCAGCGATACAGGGAATTTAGGCTACACCTTC	CASSDTGNLGYTF
TRBV28	TRBJ1-3	-	-	TGTGCCACCCTGGGATCTGGAAACACCATATATTTT	CATLGSGNTIYF
TRBV7-3	TRBJ2-2	TRBD2	-	TGTGCCAGCAGCTTAATAGCGGGTAACACCGGGGAGCTGTTTTTT	CASSLIAGNTGELFF
TRBV4-1	TRBJ2-7	-	-	TGCGCCAGCAGCTTGGGGACCGTGTCCTACGAGCAGTACTTC	CASSLGTVSYEQYF
TRBV7-9	TRBJ2-7	-	-	TGTGCCAGCAGACCACTAAGCTCCTACGAGCAGTACTTC	CASRPLSSYEQYF
TRBV4-3	TRBJ1-2	TRBD1	-	TGCGCCAGCAGCCAACACGGACAGCCAGGGGGGGGCTACACCTTC	CASSQHGQPGGGYTF
TRBV12-5	TRBJ2-2	-	-	TGTGCTAGTGGCCCCGCCGGCGGCTACACCGGGGAGCTGTTTTTT	CASGPAGGYTGELFF
TRBV5-6	TRBJ1-1	TRBD1	once	TGTGCCAGCAGCTTGGTAGGGACAGGGGGCTTCATGAACACTGAAGCTTTCTTT	CASSLVGTGGFMNTEAFF
TRBV19	TRBJ2-2	-	-	TGTGCCAGTTCTGCCGGGACGGCGAACACCGGGGAGCTGTTTTTT	CASSAGTANTGELFF
TRBV4-1	TRBJ1-4	-	-	TGCGCCAGCAGCCCCGGGACACAACTGTTTTTT	CASSPGTQLFF
TRBV4-1	TRBJ1-2	TRBD1	-	TGCGCCAGCAGCCAAGACCGGGACAGGGACTATGGCTACACCTTC	CASSQDRDRDYGYTF
TRBV7-3	TRBJ2-2	-	-	TGTGCCAGCAGCCCCCGAGGAGGCGGGGAGCTGTTTTTT	CASSPRGGGELFF
TRBV27	TRBJ2-3	TRBD1	-	TGTGCCAGCAGTTTAGGTCAGGGGGCCGATACGCAGTATTTT	CASSLGQGADTQYF
TRBV11-2	TRBJ1-2	-	-	TGTGCCAGCAGCTTGAGGGTTCGGGACTATGGCTACACCTTC	CASSLRVRDYGYTF
TRBV7-3	TRBJ2-1	-	-	TGTGCCAGCAGCTTAAATTCCGGCAATGAGCAGTTCTTC	CASSLNSGNEQFF
TRBV30	TRBJ2-1	-	-	TGTGCCTGGAGTGTACTAGGCCCCCGTTGGGAGGAGCAGTTCTTC	CAWSVLGPRWEEQFF
TRBV2	TRBJ2-7	TRBD1	-	TGTGCCAGCAGTGTTGACAGGGACTACGAGCAGTACTTC	CASSVDRDYEQYF
TRBV7-3	TRBJ1-5	-	-	TGTGCCAGCAGCTTAACAGGACAACCCAATCAGCCCCAGCATTTT	CASSLTGQPNQPQHF
TRBV5-1	TRBJ2-5	-	-	TGCGCCAGCAGCTTGGCCGGGACCCCGGGGGAGACCCAGTACTTC	CASSLAGTPGETQYF
TRBV18	TRBJ2-2	TRBD2	-	TGTGCCAGCTCACAGGGACTAGCGTTAACCGGGGAGCTGTTTTTT	CASSQGLALTGELFF
TRBV7-2	TRBJ2-2	-	-	TGTGCCAGCAGCTTAGGAAGGGACACCGGGGAGCTGTTTTTT	CASSLGRDTGELFF
TRBV28	TRBJ1-2	-	-	TGTGCCAGCAGTCGCCGAAGATCCGTCTATGGCTACACCTTC	CASSRRRSVYGYTF
TRBV5-1	TRBJ2-1	-	-	TGCGCCAGCAGCTTGATCGGGAACATGGAGCAGTTCTTC	CASSLIGNMEQFF
TRBV30	TRBJ1-1	-	-	TGTGCCTGGGGTAAACGGGGGACTGAAGCTTTCTTT	CAWGKRGTEAFF
TRBV27	TRBJ2-3	TRBD2	-	TGTGCCAGCAGTTTATTGGGAGGGGAGTTGCAGTATTTT	CASSLLGGELQYF
TRBV29-1	TRBJ2-1	TRBD2	-	TGCAGCGCGTCCCGTCGGGAGGGAGGGTACTACAATGAGCAGTTCTTC	CSASRREGGYYNEQFF